The next 20 T cell receptor beta chains were all read from a single sample in a study of cytomegalovirus exposure and HLA in healthy donors. The PCR employed 60 Vbeta primers together with 13 Jbeta primers. Assay: immunoSEQ multiplex PCR; the TCRdb copy retains only in-frame clones and omits some. The sample lists about 70,000 clones, 74% seen once, with approximately 10% in the top ten. Input material: PBMCs. The receptors were gathered from a human donor in good health.

The V call is TRBV9, the J call TRBJ1-2; D unresolved. CDR3 length: 13 residues. The germline gives CDR1 SGDLS, CDR2 YYNGEE. V was trimmed by 0 bases and J by 6 bases, leaving 9 bases between them. This CDR3 reads CASSVAAGNGYTF. The CDR3 DNA sequence: TGTGCCAGCAGCGTAGCGGCAGGAAATGGCTACACCTTC.

This chain links TRBV5-1 with TRBJ1-3; no definite D call. The CDR3 loop spans 13 amino acids. The germline CDR1 and CDR2 sequences are SGHRS and YFSETQ. The V end was cut by 3 bases, the J end by 0 bases, with 4 bases between. The CDR3 reads CASSWASGNTIYF. The CDR3 DNA reads TGCGCCAGCAGCTGGGCCTCTGGAAACACCATATATTTT.

In its sample, this clone was seen a few times. This chain joins TRBV4-2 and TRBJ1-5, with a possible D match to TRBD1 (5 bases). From germline, CDR1 is LGHNA and CDR2 YNFKEQ. The CDR3 has 14 amino acids. V lost 0 bases and J 6 bases, leaving 9 bases between the germline ends. For the CDR3, the DNA is TGTGCCAGCAGCCAAGACGGGGGGTTTCAGCCCCAGCATTTT. This codes for CASSQDGGFQPQHF.

The chain carries TRBV27 and TRBJ1-2, with 9 nucleotides matching TRBD1. CDR1 and CDR2 from the germline V gene are MNHEY and SMNVEV (reference sequence). The CDR3 covers 16 residues. V gave up 8 bases and J gave up 0 bases; unmatched junction bases: 10. CDR3 nucleotide sequence: TGTGCCAGCCGACGGACAGGGGAGTGGGCTAACTATGGCTACACCTTC. It specifies CASRRTGEWANYGYTF.

The chain combines TRBV5-6 with TRBJ1-4; no clear D gene. V lost 0 bases to trimming and J lost 10 bases, with 13 bases between them. This CDR3 has 14 amino acids. Germline V gives CDR1 SGHDT, CDR2 YYEEEE. The CDR3 reads CASSLGVEAAKLFF. CDR3 bases: TGTGCCAGCAGCTTGGGAGTAGAGGCCGCAAAACTGTTTTTT. Full variable domain (rest looked up from reference TRBV5-6 and TRBJ1-4): DAGVTQSPTHLIKTRGQQVTLRCSPKSGHDTVSWYQQALGQGPQFIFQYYEEEERQRGNFPDRFSGHQFPNYSSELNVNALLLGDSALYLCASSLGVEAAKLFFGSGTQLSVL.

The genes are TRBV30 and TRBJ2-1; 16 bases agree with TRBD2. Germline V gives CDR1 GTSNPN, CDR2 SVGIG (reference sequence). This CDR3 is 15 amino acids long. The V gene end was trimmed by 5 bases and the J gene end by 7 bases; junction bases not matched to a gene: 5. Here the CDR3 reads CAWEGTSGRVNEQFF. CDR3 coding DNA: TGTGCCTGGGAAGGGACTAGCGGGAGGGTAAATGAGCAGTTCTTC.

The CDR3 sequence: CASSLELAGPNEQFF. CDR3 in DNA: TGCGCCAGCAGCTTGGAGCTAGCGGGCCCCAATGAGCAGTTCTTC. This chain uses TRBV5-1 with TRBJ2-1; 8 bases line up with TRBD2. Germline V CDR1 and CDR2: SGHRS, YFSETQ. The CDR3 has 15 amino acids. Trimming removed 0 bases from V and 6 bases from J; junction bases left unmatched: 5.

J is TRBJ2-2 and V is TRBV27; possible D gene TRBD2, 6 bases. The CDR3 runs 14 residues. Per the germline V gene, CDR1 is MNHEY and CDR2 is SMNVEV (reference sequence). V gave up 6 bases and J gave up 4 bases, with 12 bases separating them. CDR3 sequence (DNA): TGTGCCAGCAGAGGGACTCCGAGCACCGGGGAGCTGTTTTTT. It is translated as CASRGTPSTGELFF.

This clone has just a few counts. V is TRBV5-6 and J is TRBJ2-1; 9 nucleotides line up with TRBD2. Looked up from germline, CDR1 is SGHDT and CDR2 is YYEEEE. After removal of 2 bases from V and 9 bases from J, the junction contained 6 bases not matched to a gene. The CDR3 loop spans 14 amino acids. CDR3 residues: CASSLPGLASEQFF. In DNA, the CDR3 is TGTGCCAGCAGCTTACCGGGACTAGCAAGTGAGCAGTTCTTC.

This clone is medium-sized within its sample. The chain is built from TRBV5-1 and TRBJ2-1; 10 nucleotides align to TRBD2. Trimming removed 1 base from V and 3 bases from J; junction bases left unmatched: 4. The CDR3 has 16 amino acids. CDR1 and CDR2 from the germline V gene are SGHRS and YFSETQ. The CDR3 protein is CASSLQAGGDYNEQFF. Written as DNA, the CDR3 is TGCGCCAGCAGCTTGCAAGCGGGAGGGGACTACAATGAGCAGTTCTTC.

The chain joins TRBV27 to TRBJ2-7; D possibly corresponds to TRBD1 (6 bases). The CDR3 has 15 amino acids. Looked up from germline, CDR1 is MNHEY and CDR2 is SMNVEV (reference sequence). V shed 5 bases and J shed 3 bases, with 17 bases lying between them. Here the CDR3 reads CASSLTWTADYEQYF. The CDR3 DNA reads TGTGCCAGCAGTCTCACCTGGACAGCAGACTACGAGCAGTACTTC.

J is TRBJ2-2 and V is TRBV29-1, with 9 bases identical to TRBD2. The trim removed 3 bases at V and 2 bases at J, leaving 4 bases unmatched. Germline V CDR1 and CDR2: SQVTM, ANQGSEA. The CDR3 spans 15 residues. Here the CDR3 DNA reads TGCAGCGTTGAGATTAGCGGGAGTAACACCGGGGAGCTGTTTTTT. Protein product: CSVEISGSNTGELFF.

The rearrangement links TRBV7-2 to TRBJ1-5, with D possibly TRBD1 on 6 matching bases. The CDR3 totals 15 residues. The V and J ends lost 2 bases and 3 bases respectively, with 11 bases between them. Germline CDR1 reads SGHTA; CDR2 reads FQGNSA. The chain's CDR3 is CASSLIGQTNQPQHF. DNA for the CDR3: TGTGCCAGCAGCTTAATCGGACAGACCAATCAGCCCCAGCATTTT.

The V gene is TRBV19, the J gene TRBJ1-5; TRBD1 aligns across 10 bases. Germline V gene data show CDR1 as LNHDA and CDR2 as SQIVND (reference sequence). The CDR3 totals 16 residues. The V and J ends lost 3 bases and 6 bases, in that order; junction bases with no gene match: 8. CDR3 coding DNA: TGTGCCAGTAGTATTAGGGGGACAGGGGATGGTCAGCCCCAGCATTTT. Protein: CASSIRGTGDGQPQHF.

The V and J genes are TRBV30 and TRBJ2-5; maybe TRBD2 (5 bases). V gave up 0 bases and J gave up 4 bases, with 12 bases separating them. There are 14 residues in the CDR3. Germline assignment: CDR1 GTSNPN and CDR2 SVGIG (reference sequence). CDR3 region: CAWSVRGRVETQYF. DNA of the CDR3: TGTGCCTGGAGTGTACGTGGGAGAGTAGAGACCCAGTACTTC.

This clone was recorded at least ten times. The chain is built from TRBV11-1 and TRBJ1-2; 7 bases match TRBD1. Trimming removed 5 bases from V and 8 bases from J; junction bases left unmatched: 8. Germline values: CDR1 SGHAT, CDR2 FQDESV (reference sequence). The CDR3 length is 13 residues. The CDR3 loop is CASSPNTGAGYTF. DNA of the CDR3: TGTGCCAGCAGCCCTAATACAGGGGCAGGCTACACCTTC. Full variable domain (outside the CDR3, taken from reference TRBV11-1 and TRBJ1-2): EAEVAQSPRYKITEKSQAVAFWCDPISGHATLYWYRQILGQGPELLVQFQDESVVDDSQLPKDRFSAERLKGVDSTLKIQPAELGDSAMYLCASSPNTGAGYTFGSGTRLTVV.

The genes are TRBV6-1 and TRBJ1-1; TRBD1 might be the D (6 bases). This CDR3 is built from 18 residues. Germline lookup yields CDR1 MNHNS and CDR2 SASEGT. Deletions cut 0 bases from V and 0 bases from J, with 17 bases between. In nucleotides, the CDR3 is TGTGCCAGCAGTGAAGCGGGGGCTTGGGGAGGGCTGAACACTGAAGCTTTCTTT. Translated, it gives CASSEAGAWGGLNTEAFF.

As DNA, the CDR3 is TGTGCCAGCAGTTTCTCCCCGACAGGTTCCTACGAGCAGTACTTC. Encoded protein: CASSFSPTGSYEQYF. The gene calls are TRBV27 and TRBJ2-7; weak D call: TRBD1 (6 bases). This CDR3 has 15 amino acids. CDR1 and CDR2 from the germline V gene are MNHEY and SMNVEV (reference sequence). Between the trimmed V and J ends, which lost 3 bases and 1 base, there was a span of 13 bases.

V usage is TRBV5-1 and J usage is TRBJ2-1; 7 positions match TRBD1. V shed 4 bases, J shed 7 bases, and the junction held 5 bases outside the gene matches. The CDR3 runs to 13 residues. Germline loops: CDR1 SGHRS, CDR2 YFSETQ. CDR3 loop: CASSPQTGNEQFF. In DNA form, the CDR3 reads TGCGCCAGCAGCCCCCAGACAGGGAATGAGCAGTTCTTC.

The gene calls are TRBV5-6 and TRBJ1-2, with D perhaps matching TRBD1 (5 bases). The CDR3 has 13 residues. Germline CDR1 reads SGHDT; CDR2 reads YYEEEE. Trimming stripped 4 bases from V and 9 bases from J, with 16 bases between. The CDR3 loop reads CASSTTAARSYTF. DNA for the CDR3: TGTGCCAGCAGCACGACAGCAGCTCGGAGCTACACCTTC. The entire variable domain, with the rest obtained from reference TRBV5-6 and TRBJ1-2, is as follows: DAGVTQSPTHLIKTRGQQVTLRCSPKSGHDTVSWYQQALGQGPQFIFQYYEEEERQRGNFPDRFSGHQFPNYSSELNVNALLLGDSALYLCASSTTAARSYTFGSGTRLTVV.